The 5 T cell receptor beta chains in this list originate from one sample, sequenced in a study of control samples from healthy donors and cancer patients. Here immunoSEQ multiplex PCR was the method, and the copy in TCRdb shows in-frame clones only, minus some. The table has some 200,000 clones, around 94% seen once. The sequencing sample was made of blood. The receptors stem from a middle-aged man in good health.

The chain carries TRBV5-1 and TRBJ1-2; 7 bases are shared with TRBD1. Trimming took 0 bases from V and 4 from J; bases not matched to a gene: 3. Germline-derived CDR1 and CDR2 are SGHRS and YFSETQ. The CDR3 is made up of 14 amino acids. CDR3 DNA sequence: TGCGCCAGCAGCTTGGCAGGACAGGCCTATGGCTACACCTTC. Translated: CASSLAGQAYGYTF.

This clone was found once. The genes are TRBV5-1 and TRBJ2-2, with a weak D call TRBD2 (6 bases). Germline CDR1 is SGHRS and CDR2 is YFSETQ. The V end was cut by 0 bases, the J end by 1 base, with 10 bases between. The CDR3 is 16 amino acids. Written as DNA, the CDR3 is TGCGCCAGCAGCTTGGGCGGGGTTCAGAACACCGGGGAGCTGTTTTTT. Translation gives CASSLGGVQNTGELFF. The variable domain in full, completed from reference TRBV5-1 and TRBJ2-2, reads KAGVTQTPRYLIKTRGQQVTLSCSPISGHRSVSWYQQTPGQGLQFLFEYFSETQRNKGNFPGRFSGRQFSNSRSEMNVSTLELGDSALYLCASSLGGVQNTGELFFGEGSRLTVL.

This clone was observed once. The chain joins TRBV29-1 to TRBJ2-5; tentative D call: TRBD2 (5 bases). V shed 8 bases and J shed 4 bases, with 8 bases lying between them. CDR3 length: 10 amino acids. Germline V gives CDR1 SQVTM, CDR2 ANQGSEA. The CDR3 loop is CSTGRETQYF. As DNA, the CDR3 is TGCAGCACGGGGAGAGAGACCCAGTACTTC. Variable domain in full (rest from reference TRBV29-1 and TRBJ2-5): SAVISQKPSRDICQRGTSLTIQCQVDSQVTMMFWYRQQPGQSLTLIATANQGSEATYESGFVIDKFPISRPNLTFSTLTVSNMSPEDSSIYLCSTGRETQYFGPGTRLLVL.

The chain couples TRBV10-3 to TRBJ1-4; D is undetermined. V was trimmed by 2 bases and J by 5 bases, leaving 9 bases between them. CDR1 and CDR2 from the germline V gene are ENHRY and SYGVKD. The CDR3 runs 14 residues. The CDR3 spells CAISEGQLNEKLFF. The CDR3 nucleotides are TGTGCCATCAGTGAGGGGCAGCTGAATGAAAAACTGTTTTTT.

J is TRBJ2-1 and V is TRBV5-8, with TRBD1 identical over 7 bases. Looked up from germline, CDR1 is SGHTS and CDR2 is YDEGEE. After removal of 0 bases from V and 4 bases from J, the junction contained 4 bases not matched to a gene. This CDR3 region has 15 residues. The CDR3 is CASSLGTGYYNEQFF. CDR3 nucleotides: TGTGCCAGCAGCTTGGGGACAGGCTATTACAATGAGCAGTTCTTC.